The 14 T cell receptor beta chains listed next were all sequenced from one sample in a study of Graves' ophthalmopathy and Graves' hyperthyroidism. RNA transcripts yielded amplified TCR beta CDR3 regions. HTBI primers primed a first-round RT-PCR, and a second-round multiplex PCR followed. TCRdb ran MiXCR on the multiplex PCR reads and lists one entry per CDR3 protein. Here the sample spans about 700,000 distinct CDR3 sequences, about 40% being singletons. The sequenced sample was peripheral blood. The receptors shown here come from an adult man with Graves' ophthalmopathy.

This rearrangement joins TRBV29-1 to TRBJ2-2; D is unclear. CDR1 and CDR2 from the germline V gene are SQVTM and ANQGSEA. The CDR3 length is 10 residues. Trimming removed 7 bases at V and 7 bases at J, with 7 bases between. Here the CDR3 reads CSAVGGELFF. CDR3 DNA sequence: TGCAGCGCCGTCGGCGGGGAGCTGTTTTTT.

The chain has TRBV12-5 and TRBJ2-7, with 8 positions matching TRBD2. Unmatched junction bases numbered 8, after V lost 8 bases and J lost 5 bases. The CDR3 spans 13 residues. Per the germline V gene, CDR1 is LGHNT and CDR2 is FRNRAP. CDR3 residues: CASTNGRAHEQYF. The CDR3 DNA sequence: TGTGCTAGTACTAACGGGAGGGCCCACGAGCAGTACTTC.

This clonotype was recorded at least ten times. The chain is built from TRBV2 and TRBJ2-7; TRBD2 matches 9 bases. CDR3 length equals 15 residues. V dropped 6 bases and J dropped 2; count of bases not matched to a gene: 8. CDR1 SNHLY and CDR2 FYNNEI come from the germline V gene. As DNA, the CDR3 is TGTGCCAGCAGGATCAGATCTAGCGGGACCTACGAGCAGTACTTC. It is translated as CASRIRSSGTYEQYF.

The genes are TRBV15 and TRBJ1-5, with 8 bases fitting TRBD1. The germline CDR1 and CDR2 sequences are LNHNV and YYDKDF (reference sequence). The CDR3 covers 16 residues. The J segment lost 6 bases and the V segment lost 3 bases, leaving 10 bases of the junction unmatched. The DNA for the CDR3 is TGTGCCACCAGCAGGAACAGGGGGGCGCGTGGTCAGCCCCAGCATTTT. Translation: CATSRNRGARGQPQHF. Full variable domain (outside the CDR3, taken from reference TRBV15 and TRBJ1-5): DAMVIQNPRYQVTQFGKPVTLSCSQTLNHNVMYWYQQKSSQAPKLLFHYYDKDFNNEADTPDNFQSRRPNTSFCFLDIRSPGLGDTAMYLCATSRNRGARGQPQHFGDGTRLSIL.

J is TRBJ1-1 and V is TRBV6-5; no clear D. The V end was cut by 0 bases, the J end by 0 bases, with 8 bases between. Germline V gene lookup returns CDR1 MNHEY and CDR2 SVGAGI. The CDR3 loop spans 15 amino acids. In DNA form, the CDR3 reads TGTGCCAGCAGTTACTCGCGGGGTATGAACACTGAAGCTTTCTTT. Translating gives CASSYSRGMNTEAFF.

This clonotype was seen at least ten times. This rearrangement joins TRBV7-9 to TRBJ1-5; a possible D gene is TRBD1 (5 bases). The CDR3 sequence is 14 residues long. Germline lookup yields CDR1 SEHNR and CDR2 FQNEAQ (reference sequence). The V end lost 5 bases, the J end lost 3 bases, and 11 bases lay between the germline ends. In DNA, the CDR3 is TGTGCCAGCAGCAAAGGACAAGTCAATCAGCCCCAGCATTTT. Its translation is CASSKGQVNQPQHF.

This clonotype was observed a few times. The chain couples TRBV6-5 to TRBJ1-1, with D possibly being TRBD1 (5 bases). The CDR3 has 16 amino acids. The V gene lost 4 bases and the J gene lost 2 bases, with 17 bases spanning the gap. Germline V CDR1 and CDR2: MNHEY, SVGAGI. This chain's CDR3 is CASSSSIYRSNTEAFF. Here the CDR3 DNA reads TGTGCCAGCAGTTCAAGCATATACAGGTCTAACACTGAAGCTTTCTTT.

This clonotype was counted at least ten times. V usage is TRBV9 and J usage is TRBJ2-1, with 8 nucleotides matching TRBD1. There are 14 residues in the CDR3. V dropped 3 bases and J dropped 4; count of bases not matched to a gene: 3. The V gene's germline CDR1 is SGDLS and CDR2 YYNGEE. CDR3 sequence (DNA): TGTGCCAGCAGCGAAGGACAGGGATACAATGAGCAGTTCTTC. It specifies CASSEGQGYNEQFF.

The gene calls are TRBV2 and TRBJ1-3; 8 bases align to TRBD1. The CDR3 length is 14 residues. The junction had 8 bases not matched to a gene; V was cut back by 4 bases and J by 9 bases. Germline V gene sequence: CDR1 SNHLY, CDR2 FYNNEI. CDR3 protein: CASSGRQGSGTIYF. The DNA for the CDR3 is TGTGCCAGCAGTGGGAGACAGGGGTCCGGCACCATATATTTT.

The sample holds a few counts of this clonotype. The rearrangement uses TRBV29-1 and TRBJ2-6; D is unresolved. Germline V gene sequence: CDR1 SQVTM, CDR2 ANQGSEA. V shed 4 bases and J shed 0 bases, with 7 bases lying between them. The CDR3 runs 14 residues. Here the CDR3 DNA reads TGCAGCGTTGGACTGAGCTCTGGGGCCAACGTCCTGACTTTC. Its translation: CSVGLSSGANVLTF.

This sequence joins TRBV7-2 and TRBJ1-6, with D possibly matching TRBD1 (5 bases). Trimming removed 5 bases at V and 7 bases at J, with 12 bases between. The CDR3 contains 14 residues. Per germline, CDR1 SGHTA and CDR2 FQGNSA. CDR3 sequence reads: CASSPGGTNSPLHF. The DNA of the CDR3 is TGTGCCAGCAGCCCGGGCGGGACGAATTCACCCCTCCACTTT. The full variable domain, completed using reference TRBV7-2 and TRBJ1-6, is GAGVSQSPSNKVTEKGKDVELRCDPISGHTALYWYRQSLGQGLEFLIYFQGNSAPDKSGLPSDRFSAERTGGSVSTLTIQRTQQEDSAVYLCASSPGGTNSPLHFGNGTRLTVT.

In the case of this clonotype: A much larger clone differs by one base, so this may be a read error. This CDR3 is CACRGEQGAGYGYTF. In nucleotides, the CDR3 is TGTGCCTGCAGGGGGGAACAGGGGGCTGGCTATGGCTACACCTTC. The genes are TRBV10-3 and TRBJ1-2; 9 nucleotides match TRBD1. V was clipped by 11 bases and J by 4 bases; unmatched bases: 14. Germline CDR1 is ENHRY and CDR2 is SYGVKD. The CDR3 has 15 amino acids.

The V gene is TRBV7-9, the J gene TRBJ2-5; 11 bases are shared with TRBD1. Looked up from germline, CDR1 is SEHNR and CDR2 is FQNEAQ (reference sequence). This CDR3 has 16 residues. The V segment lost 5 bases and the J segment 5 bases; nucleotides outside the gene matches: 10. The CDR3: CASSGPGQGARETQYF. CDR3 nucleotide sequence: TGTGCCAGCAGCGGGCCCGGACAGGGGGCCAGGGAGACCCAGTACTTC.

This clonotype was observed many times. The CDR3 is CASSQDYPQRVAGSSYEQYF. CDR3 in DNA: TGTGCCAGCAGCCAAGATTATCCCCAGCGGGTGGCGGGGAGCAGCTACGAGCAGTACTTC. The chain carries TRBV4-2 and TRBJ2-7; possible D gene TRBD2, 6 bases. CDR1 is LGHNA, CDR2 YNFKEQ, per germline. The CDR3 runs 20 residues. Trimming cost V 0 bases and J 3 bases, with 27 bases left between them.